Listed below are T cell receptor beta chains from one sample, sequenced in a study of T cell responses to AZD1222 COVID-19 vaccine. TCRdb keeps only in-frame clones here, not all; method: immunoSEQ multiplex PCR. Among some 130,000 clones listed, approximately 92% were seen once. The source was peripheral blood, collected 28 days after the second AZD1222 dose. Receptors were obtained from an adult who received the AZD1222 COVID-19 vaccine. Each CDR3 is given with its conserved first and last residue. The D gene is left open where the match is weak. Not all rows give a size; the values are once, few, many and, for expanded clones, a class.

D gene	V gene	clone size	J gene	CDR3 protein	CDR3 DNA
-	TRBV6-2/TRBV6-3	-	TRBJ1-5	CASSHLGQPQHF	TGTGCCAGCAGCCACCTGGGTCAGCCCCAGCATTTT
-	TRBV9	-	TRBJ2-2	CASSVASRSGELFF	TGTGCCAGCAGCGTAGCATCTCGATCCGGGGAGCTGTTTTTT
TRBD1	TRBV6-4	once	TRBJ2-3	CASSDSSLTFQFWGTGDSTDTQYF	TGTGCCAGCAGTGACTCGAGTCTTACGTTCCAATTTTGGGGGACAGGAGATAGCACAGATACGCAGTATTTT
TRBD2	TRBV29-1	-	TRBJ2-3	CSVRVGGGLDTQYF	TGCAGCGTCCGAGTTGGCGGGGGTTTGGATACGCAGTATTTT
-	TRBV2	once	TRBJ1-4	CASVGTAATNEKLFF	TGTGCCAGCGTAGGGACGGCTGCAACTAATGAAAAACTGTTTTTT
-	TRBV6-2/TRBV6-3	-	TRBJ2-3	CASSFRDVLTDTQYF	TGTGCCAGCAGTTTCCGGGACGTCCTCACAGATACGCAGTATTTT
-	TRBV14	-	TRBJ1-4	CASSQDRSGGTNEKLFF	TGTGCCAGCAGCCAAGATAGGAGCGGGGGGACTAATGAAAAACTGTTTTTT
-	TRBV19	-	TRBJ1-5	CASSDGRDIYSNQPQHF	TGTGCCAGTAGTGACGGCCGGGACATCTATAGCAATCAGCCCCAGCATTTT
TRBD1	TRBV7-8	once	TRBJ1-2	CASSPGQAFYGYTF	TGTGCCAGCAGCCCGGGACAGGCCTTCTATGGCTACACCTTC
TRBD1	TRBV2	-	TRBJ1-4	CASSTTGGVNEKLFF	TGTGCCAGCAGTACTACAGGGGGGGTTAATGAAAAACTGTTTTTT
-	TRBV7-9	-	TRBJ2-7	CASSLWSYEQYF	TGTGCCAGCAGCTTATGGTCCTACGAGCAGTACTTC
-	TRBV19	-	TRBJ1-2	CASSLQGEGVYGYTF	TGTGCCAGTAGCCTACAGGGAGAGGGGGTCTATGGCTACACCTTC
-	TRBV5-4	-	TRBJ1-2	CASSQDSNYGYTF	TGTGCCAGCAGCCAGGACAGTAACTATGGCTACACCTTC
TRBD2	TRBV6-6	-	TRBJ2-3	CASSLTSGGGDTQYF	TGTGCCAGCAGTTTGACTAGCGGGGGAGGCGATACGCAGTATTTT
-	TRBV11-3	-	TRBJ2-1	CASSLGAASYNEQFF	TGTGCCAGCAGCTTAGGAGCAGCTTCCTACAATGAGCAGTTCTTC
TRBD1	TRBV15	-	TRBJ1-3	CATSRDSTGAGNTIYF	TGTGCCACCAGCAGAGACTCGACAGGGGCGGGAAACACCATATATTTT
-	TRBV7-8	-	TRBJ2-3	CASSLVGTHRTDTQYF	TGTGCCAGCAGCTTAGTCGGGACACACCGCACAGATACGCAGTATTTT
-	TRBV3-1/TRBV3-2	-	TRBJ1-3	CASSPDRYSGNTIYF	TGTGCCAGCAGCCCGGACAGATACTCTGGAAACACCATATATTTT
-	TRBV19	-	TRBJ1-5	CASGAQPQHF	TGTGCCAGTGGCGCGCAGCCCCAGCATTTT
-	TRBV14	-	TRBJ1-1	CASSQDFGPLTGTEAFF	TGTGCCAGCAGCCAAGATTTCGGACCTTTAACGGGCACTGAAGCTTTCTTT
-	TRBV7-9	once	TRBJ1-2	CASSFDRLGYTF	TGTGCCAGCAGCTTTGACAGGCTCGGCTACACCTTC
-	TRBV7-9	-	TRBJ2-3	CASSLGAEDTQYF	TGTGCCAGCAGCTTAGGGGCAGAGGATACGCAGTATTTT
TRBD2	TRBV27	-	TRBJ2-3	CASSPGLAGGRTDTQYF	TGTGCCAGCAGTCCGGGACTAGCGGGGGGCCGCACAGATACGCAGTATTTT